This entry lists 30 T cell receptor beta chains sequenced from one sample in a study of beta chain features in type 1 diabetes. Expressed TCRB transcripts got sequenced, as all isolated RNA was reverse transcribed. Assay used: immunoSEQ multiplex PCR; TCRdb lists only in-frame clones, some missing. The sample shows hundreds of thousands of clones, roughly 12% of them seen only once. Study-level findings and limits: Across all four CD4+ subsets, people with type 1 diabetes showed modestly shorter TCRB CDR3s.

The antigens for these receptors are not known. Sequencing input: naive CD4+ T cells from blood. All receptors come from a man in his late teens or twenties with type 1 diabetes.

The rearrangement links TRBV29-1 to TRBJ2-2; D unclear. The germline V and J ends were trimmed by 5 bases and 1 base, with 2 bases remaining between them. CDR3 length: 11 amino acids. CDR1 and CDR2 (germline): SQVTM, ANQGSEA. CDR3 bases: TGCAGCGTTAAGAACACCGGGGAGCTGTTTTTT. Translated: CSVKNTGELFF.

This clone was found a few times. The CDR3: CASSHQGGPNYGYTF. The CDR3 bases are TGTGCCAGCAGCCACCAGGGTGGACCTAACTATGGCTACACCTTC. The V gene is TRBV9, the J gene TRBJ1-2; possible D gene TRBD1, 5 bases. V lost 4 bases and J lost 0, with 13 bases in between. The length of the CDR3 is 15 residues. The V gene's germline CDR1 is SGDLS and CDR2 YYNGEE. The full variable domain, rest sourced from reference TRBV9 and TRBJ1-2, is DSGVTQTPKHLITATGQRVTLRCSPRSGDLSVYWYQQSLDQGLQFLIQYYNGEERAKGNILERFSAQQFPDLHSELNLSSLELGDSALYFCASSHQGGPNYGYTFGSGTRLTVV.

In this sample, this clone turned up a few times. The rearrangement uses TRBV28 and TRBJ1-2, with D possibly matching TRBD1 (5 bases). Germline V gene lookup returns CDR1 MDHEN and CDR2 SYDVKM. This CDR3 is 14 amino acids long. Trimming removed 3 bases at V and 2 bases at J, with 10 bases between. In nucleotides, the CDR3 is TGTGCCAGCAGTTTGCGGCAGGGAAACTATGGCTACACCTTC. Amino acids: CASSLRQGNYGYTF.

This sequence joins TRBV5-1 and TRBJ2-2; possible D gene TRBD1, 5 bases. The CDR3 has 15 residues. The germline CDR1 and CDR2 sequences are SGHRS and YFSETQ. With 2 bases removed from V and 1 base from J, the gap between germline ends came to 9 bases. The CDR3 sequence is CASSLGRVNTGELFF. The CDR3 nucleotides are TGCGCCAGCAGCTTAGGCAGGGTGAACACCGGGGAGCTGTTTTTT.

This clone was picked up a small number of times. This sequence joins TRBV18 and TRBJ1-1; D may be TRBD1 (5 bases). Germline assignment: CDR1 KGHSH and CDR2 LQKENI. The CDR3 is 15 amino acids. The V and J ends lost 0 bases and 4 bases respectively, with 12 bases between them. The CDR3 sequence: CASSPPDRGGTEAFF. DNA for the CDR3: TGTGCCAGCTCACCACCGGATCGGGGCGGCACTGAAGCTTTCTTT.

The chain carries TRBV30 and TRBJ1-5; a possible D gene is TRBD1 (5 bases). The germline V gene has CDR1 GTSNPN and CDR2 SVGIG (reference sequence). V lost 1 base, J lost 6 bases, and 16 bases lay in between. The CDR3 is 15 residues long. CDR3 loop: CAWSGGLPRGQPQHF. CDR3 nucleotides: TGTGCCTGGAGTGGAGGACTCCCTAGGGGTCAGCCCCAGCATTTT.

Written as DNA, the CDR3 is TGTGCCAGCAGTGAGGTCCTCCCCGGGGAGCTGTTTTTT. It codes for CASSEVLPGELFF. The rearrangement links TRBV2 to TRBJ2-2; unclear D gene. Germline CDR1 reads SNHLY; CDR2 reads FYNNEI. V was trimmed by 3 bases and J by 6 bases, leaving 8 bases between them. The CDR3 has 13 amino acids.

The rearrangement links TRBV30 to TRBJ1-5; no reliable D call. V was cut by 2 bases and J by 6 bases, with 14 bases left in between. Germline-derived CDR1 and CDR2 are GTSNPN and SVGIG (reference sequence). CDR3 length equals 14 residues. The CDR3 DNA sequence: TGTGCCTGGAGTCCCCTCGACTCGGGTCAGCCCCAGCATTTT. Residues: CAWSPLDSGQPQHF.

This clone was detected a few times. V is TRBV5-5 and J is TRBJ1-5; possibly TRBD1 for D (5 bases). The CDR3 sequence is 12 residues long. Germline values: CDR1 SGHKS, CDR2 YYEKEE (reference sequence). Trimming took off 4 bases at V and 5 bases at J, with 7 bases between the two ends. The CDR3 DNA reads TGTGCCAGCAGCGTGACAGATCAGCCCCAGCATTTT. It codes for CASSVTDQPQHF. Filled out from reference TRBV5-5 and TRBJ1-5, the complete variable domain reads DAGVTQSPTHLIKTRGQQVTLRCSPISGHKSVSWYQQVLGQGPQFIFQYYEKEERGRGNFPDRFSARQFPNYSSELNVNALLLGDSALYLCASSVTDQPQHFGDGTRLSIL.

Only a few counts were recorded for this clone. The CDR3 nucleotides read TGTGCCAGCAGCTTTGGGGACAGGGGTTCCTACGAGCAGTACTTC. This gives the protein CASSFGDRGSYEQYF. The rearrangement joins TRBV5-6 to TRBJ2-7; 10 nucleotides match TRBD1. The CDR3 runs to 15 residues. V shed 2 bases, J shed 1 base, and the junction held 3 bases outside the gene matches. Germline V CDR1 and CDR2: SGHDT, YYEEEE.

This chain joins TRBV6-1 and TRBJ2-1; the match to TRBD2 covers 11 bases. The J segment lost 9 bases and the V segment lost 8 bases, leaving 12 bases of the junction unmatched. The CDR3 has 15 residues. Germline-derived CDR1 and CDR2 are MNHNS and SASEGT. The DNA for the CDR3 is TGTGCCAGCTGTAGACTAGCGGGGACGAACGGTGAGCAGTTCTTC. Its protein is CASCRLAGTNGEQFF.

This clone was seen more than once but under ten times. The chain has TRBV29-1 and TRBJ1-2; 7 bases agree with TRBD1. CDR3 length: 12 residues. Germline assignment: CDR1 SQVTM and CDR2 ANQGSEA. V dropped 3 bases and J dropped 4; count of bases not matched to a gene: 2. The CDR3 DNA reads as TGCAGCGTTGATCAGGGGGGCTATGGCTACACCTTC. The encoded protein is CSVDQGGYGYTF.

This clone was observed a few times. The J gene is TRBJ2-7, the V gene TRBV7-9; a weak D match, TRBD2 (7 bases). The germline V gene encodes CDR1 SEHNR and CDR2 FQNEAQ (reference sequence). V lost 5 bases, J lost 3 bases, and 20 bases lay in between. This CDR3 region has 16 residues. CDR3 DNA sequence: TGTGCCAGCAGCCCCCGAGGGGGGGCGATCCACTACGAGCAGTACTTC. Protein sequence: CASSPRGGAIHYEQYF.

The DNA of the CDR3 is TGCGCCAGCAGCAATGGACAGGAGATGCAAGAGACCCAGTACTTC. As protein: CASSNGQEMQETQYF. The chain is built from TRBV5-1 and TRBJ2-5, with 7 bases identical to TRBD1. The CDR3 is 15 amino acids. With 4 bases clipped from V and 2 bases from J, the junction kept 8 bases outside the gene matches. From germline, CDR1 is SGHRS and CDR2 YFSETQ.

This clone was counted a few times. This chain uses TRBV5-1 with TRBJ2-7, with D perhaps assigned TRBD1 or TRBD2 (5 bases each). Germline V gene data show CDR1 as SGHRS and CDR2 as YFSETQ. This CDR3 has 15 amino acids. V dropped 2 bases and J dropped 3 bases, with 15 bases sitting between them. Written as DNA, the CDR3 is TGCGCCAGCAGCTTAGGAGGACATCCAAACTACGAGCAGTACTTC. It specifies CASSLGGHPNYEQYF.

The chain combines TRBV25-1 with TRBJ1-2; 8 nucleotides align to TRBD1. Germline loops: CDR1 MGHDK, CDR2 SYGVNS. The CDR3 spans 13 residues. The ends lost 5 bases at V and 4 bases at J; junction bases unmatched: 3. The CDR3 loop reads CASSTGGAYGYTF. CDR3 DNA sequence: TGTGCCAGCAGTACAGGGGGGGCCTATGGCTACACCTTC.

This clone was counted between two and nine times. V usage is TRBV10-3 and J usage is TRBJ2-1; D is ambiguous. This CDR3 is built from 13 residues. Germline lookup yields CDR1 ENHRY and CDR2 SYGVKD. V lost 3 bases, J lost 7 bases, and 10 bases lay in between. The CDR3 region has the DNA TGTGCCATCAGTGATCATACGGTTAATGAGCAGTTCTTC. It encodes CAISDHTVNEQFF.

The chain employs TRBV23-1 and TRBJ1-6; 7 bases fit TRBD1. TRBV23-1 is reported as an ORF; its role is uncertain. The CDR3 is made up of 17 amino acids. V shed 4 bases and J 0 bases; nucleotides not matched to a gene: 6. CDR3 in DNA: TGCGCCAGCAGTCTCGACAGGGAGAGCTCCTATAATTCACCCCTCCACTTT. This codes for CASSLDRESSYNSPLHF.

This clone has more than one count but fewer than ten. The V and J genes are TRBV5-8 and TRBJ1-3; D might be TRBD1 (5 bases). The CDR3 is made up of 13 amino acids. CDR1 and CDR2 (germline): SGHTS, YDEGEE. V lost 10 bases and J lost 0, with 11 bases in between. Here the CDR3 reads CAGGVASGNTIYF. CDR3 nucleotide sequence: TGTGCCGGGGGTGTGGCCTCTGGAAACACCATATATTTT.

This chain joins TRBV10-3 and TRBJ2-7, with TRBD2 matching over 9 bases. This CDR3 is 15 amino acids long. V lost 2 bases and J lost 4; bases outside the gene matches: 6. Per the germline V gene, CDR1 is ENHRY and CDR2 is SYGVKD. CDR3 sequence: CAISERRLADYEQYF. For the CDR3, the DNA is TGTGCCATCAGTGAGAGAAGACTAGCGGATTACGAGCAGTACTTC.

This clone came up a few times. The V call is TRBV29-1, the J call TRBJ2-7; D call uncertain. Trimming shortened V by 0 bases and J by 1 base, and 13 bases separated the two germline ends. CDR3 length: 15 amino acids. Germline values: CDR1 SQVTM, CDR2 ANQGSEA. This CDR3 is CSVEDAQATSYEQYF. DNA of the CDR3: TGCAGCGTTGAAGACGCCCAGGCTACTTCCTACGAGCAGTACTTC.

The chain carries TRBV28 and TRBJ2-3; the match to TRBD2 covers 11 bases. Per germline, CDR1 MDHEN and CDR2 SYDVKM. The CDR3 runs to 20 residues. With 5 bases clipped from V and 3 bases from J, the junction kept 19 bases outside the gene matches. As DNA, the CDR3 is TGTGCCAGCAGTCGATTCCTCATGGGCATCTGGACTAGCGGGACAGATACGCAGTATTTT. It encodes CASSRFLMGIWTSGTDTQYF.

This clone showed up just a few times. J is TRBJ1-6 and V is TRBV6-1; D is possibly TRBD1 (5 bases). Germline V gene data show CDR1 as MNHNS and CDR2 as SASEGT. V was pared by 0 bases and J by 10 bases, with 7 bases between. There are 13 residues in the CDR3. CDR3 nucleotides: TGTGCCAGCAGTGAAGCGGGGGGATCACCCCTCCACTTT. Amino acids: CASSEAGGSPLHF.

J is TRBJ1-1 and V is TRBV7-2; 7 bases fit TRBD1. The CDR3 extends over 14 amino acids. Germline-derived CDR1 and CDR2 are SGHTA and FQGNSA. The V gene end was trimmed by 5 bases and the J gene end by 4 bases; junction bases not matched to a gene: 7. CDR3 nucleotide sequence: TGTGCCAGCAGCCAAACAGGGGTGGGCACTGAAGCTTTCTTT. This codes for CASSQTGVGTEAFF.

Of note for this clone: The same CDR3 can be traced to other DNA sequences in this sample. The chain joins TRBV30 to TRBJ2-3; D gene uncertain. The CDR3 covers 11 residues. Germline V gene sequence: CDR1 GTSNPN, CDR2 SVGIG (reference sequence). V lost 3 bases and J 6 bases, leaving 7 bases between the germline ends. The CDR3 here is CAWSGSDTQYF. The CDR3 DNA is TGTGCCTGGAGCGGAAGTGATACGCAGTATTTT.

This clone was seen only a few times. The chain joins TRBV9 to TRBJ2-7; 11 nucleotides agree with TRBD1. Germline V CDR1 and CDR2: SGDLS, YYNGEE. This CDR3 has 14 amino acids. V lost 4 bases, J lost 6 bases, and 6 bases stayed unmatched. The CDR3 DNA sequence: TGTGCCAGCAGCACCGGACAGGGGGCTTTCGAGCAGTACTTC. Its translation is CASSTGQGAFEQYF.

Here the CDR3 reads CASSHDRLNGELFF. CDR3 coding DNA: TGTGCCAGCAGCCATGACCGGCTGAACGGGGAGCTGTTTTTT. V is TRBV4-2 and J is TRBJ2-2; D ambiguous. The CDR3 is made up of 14 amino acids. Germline CDR1 and CDR2: LGHNA and YNFKEQ. The germline V and J ends were trimmed by 3 bases and 7 bases, with 12 bases remaining between them.

There are a few counts of this clone. The chain recombines TRBV7-9 with TRBJ1-1; D gene unclear. This CDR3 has 14 amino acids. Trimming took 5 bases from V and 10 from J, leaving 20 bases between them. CDR1 is SEHNR and CDR2 is FQNEAQ in the germline V gene (reference sequence). The CDR3 here is CASSLRRGLEGAFF. The CDR3 DNA follows: TGTGCCAGCAGCCTCAGGAGAGGCCTTGAAGGAGCTTTCTTT.

This clone came up a few times. The chain couples TRBV5-1 to TRBJ1-5; D is perhaps TRBD1 (6 bases). Germline V gene lookup returns CDR1 SGHRS and CDR2 YFSETQ. The V end was cut by 5 bases, the J end by 6 bases, with 12 bases between. This CDR3 has 13 amino acids. The CDR3 is CASSPGASQPQHF. CDR3 in DNA: TGCGCCAGCAGTCCGGGGGCGAGTCAGCCCCAGCATTTT.

This clone showed up just a few times. The chain links TRBV6-6 to TRBJ1-4; D remains unclear. Germline values: CDR1 MNHNY, CDR2 SVGAGI (reference sequence). V lost 4 bases and J lost 8, with 14 bases in between. The CDR3 extends over 14 amino acids. CDR3 DNA: TGTGCCAGCAGTTTTGAACTGGTTGGCGAAAAACTGTTTTTT. Amino acid sequence: CASSFELVGEKLFF.